The clone carrying this T cell receptor (beta chain) was counted many times. The record originates from a study of neurological immune-mediated disorders. Germline V gene lookup returns CDR1 MDHEN and CDR2 SYDVKM. This CDR3 region has 11 residues. Between the trimmed V and J ends, which lost 6 bases and 10 bases, there was a span of 10 bases. Each CDR3 protein is one row after TCRdb ran MiXCR on the 5' RACE reads. The sample gives about 55,000 distinct CDR3 sequences, around 3.6% of which show up once; roughly 1.7% is in the top ten. The chain has TRBV28 and TRBJ2-1; no definite D call. Sequencing was carried out using PBMCs. This sequence was found in a man aged 25-45 years with multiple sclerosis. DNA of the CDR3: TGTGCCAGCAGCCACGGCCTAGAGCAGTTCTTC. Amino acids: CASSHGLEQFF.